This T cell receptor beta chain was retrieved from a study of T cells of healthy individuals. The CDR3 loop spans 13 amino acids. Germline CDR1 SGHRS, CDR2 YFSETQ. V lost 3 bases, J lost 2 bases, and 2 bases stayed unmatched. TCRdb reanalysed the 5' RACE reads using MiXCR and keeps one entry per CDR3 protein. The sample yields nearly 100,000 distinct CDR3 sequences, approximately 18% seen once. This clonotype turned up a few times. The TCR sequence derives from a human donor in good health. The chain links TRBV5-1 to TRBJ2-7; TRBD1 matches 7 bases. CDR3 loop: CASSWDSAYEQYF. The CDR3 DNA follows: TGCGCCAGCAGCTGGGACAGCGCCTACGAGCAGTACTTC.